A single sample gave rise to the 24 T cell receptor beta chains below, sequenced in a study of OX40 agonist ivuxolimab in advanced cancers. The data were produced by immunoSEQ multiplex PCR, yet TCRdb's version contains in-frame clones alone and is incomplete. The sample has 95,000 to 100,000 clones; around 85% are singletons. Sequencing was performed on CD4+ or CD8+ T cells sorted from blood, taken in a trial of the OX40 agonist ivuxolimab. The receptors shown here come from an adult with an advanced solid tumor such as melanoma, head and neck, liver or kidney cancer.

The chain couples TRBV5-4 to TRBJ1-1, with D tentatively TRBD1 (6 bases). The CDR3 runs 14 residues. The ends were cut back, 5 bases at V and 3 bases at J, with 14 bases in the middle. Germline CDR1 SGHNT, CDR2 YYREEE (reference sequence). The CDR3 loop reads CASRVGGLDTEAFF. The CDR3 DNA is TGTGCCAGCAGGGTAGGGGGGCTCGACACTGAAGCTTTCTTT.

The chain couples TRBV15 to TRBJ2-7; 9 bases match TRBD1. The V segment lost 2 bases and the J segment 0 bases; nucleotides outside the gene matches: 5. This CDR3 is built from 16 residues. Germline CDR1 is LNHNV and CDR2 is YYDKDF (reference sequence). CDR3 nucleotides: TGTGCCACCAGCAGAACACCGGGACAGGGCTCCTACGAGCAGTACTTC. It yields the protein CATSRTPGQGSYEQYF.

This rearrangement joins TRBV30 to TRBJ2-3; D is possibly TRBD2 (5 bases). The CDR3 is made up of 12 amino acids. Germline lookup yields CDR1 GTSNPN and CDR2 SVGIG (reference sequence). Deletions cut 6 bases from V and 0 bases from J, with 7 bases between. CDR3 amino acids: CACRGSTDTQYF. The CDR3, as DNA: TGTGCCTGCCGGGGTAGCACAGATACGCAGTATTTT.

V usage is TRBV7-9 and J usage is TRBJ2-7; D is possibly TRBD2 (7 bases). The CDR3 covers 16 residues. Germline lookup yields CDR1 SEHNR and CDR2 FQNEAQ (reference sequence). Deletions cut 1 base from V and 6 bases from J, with 19 bases between. DNA of the CDR3: TGTGCCAGCAGCTTAGTATCCTGGTCGGGGGGCGGCGAGCAGTACTTC. Translated: CASSLVSWSGGGEQYF.

The chain recombines TRBV6-1 with TRBJ2-1; the match to TRBD1 covers 7 bases. With 6 bases clipped from V and 8 bases from J, the junction kept 7 bases outside the gene matches. The germline CDR1 and CDR2 sequences are MNHNS and SASEGT. CDR3 length: 13 residues. CDR3 nucleotide sequence: TGTGCCAGCAGGGAGACAGGGTGGGATGAGCAGTTCTTC. Protein: CASRETGWDEQFF.

The genes are TRBV6-5 and TRBJ2-7, with D perhaps assigned TRBD1 or TRBD2 (5 bases each). Germline V gene data show CDR1 as MNHEY and CDR2 as SVGAGI. V lost 2 bases, J lost 12 bases, and 17 bases lay in between. The CDR3 length is 13 residues. DNA of the CDR3: TGTGCCAGCAGTTACGGGGGTGAGAGCGGATCGTACTTC. Protein sequence: CASSYGGESGSYF.

V and J are TRBV29-1 and TRBJ1-4; no definite D call. Germline lookup yields CDR1 SQVTM and CDR2 ANQGSEA. V was trimmed by 7 bases and J by 9 bases, leaving 12 bases between them. The length of the CDR3 is 11 residues. The CDR3 coding sequence is TGCAGCGCTAGTATAAGGAAAAAACTGTTTTTT. It encodes CSASIRKKLFF.

The chain uses TRBV19 and TRBJ2-7; TRBD2 might be the D (6 bases). The CDR3 is 16 residues long. The V end lost 4 bases, the J end lost 1 base, and 17 bases lay between the germline ends. Germline V gene sequence: CDR1 LNHDA, CDR2 SQIVND (reference sequence). CDR3 sequence reads: CASSRKSRDFSYEQYF. DNA of the CDR3: TGTGCCAGTAGTAGAAAGAGCCGGGACTTTTCCTACGAGCAGTACTTC.

The chain is built from TRBV4-3 and TRBJ2-7; D unresolved. The V gene lost 1 base and the J gene lost 4 bases, with 11 bases spanning the gap. This CDR3 spans 14 amino acids. Germline V gene lookup returns CDR1 LGHNA and CDR2 YSLEER. CDR3 amino acids: CASSQGLTRYEQYF. Here the CDR3 DNA reads TGCGCCAGCAGCCAAGGGTTAACCCGTTACGAGCAGTACTTC.

The chain has TRBV10-3 and TRBJ1-5; D is unclear. There are 12 residues in the CDR3. V lost 0 bases and J 11 bases, leaving 8 bases between the germline ends. Per the germline V gene, CDR1 is ENHRY and CDR2 is SYGVKD. The CDR3 nucleotides read TGTGCCATCAGTGAGTCAAGAAGCGCCCAGCATTTT. Protein sequence: CAISESRSAQHF.

This clone appeared once. The rearrangement uses TRBV5-4 and TRBJ1-2; 9 nucleotides line up with TRBD1. V lost 4 bases to trimming and J lost 3 bases; unmatched junction nucleotides: 4. This CDR3 spans 14 amino acids. Germline V gene lookup returns CDR1 SGHNT and CDR2 YYREEE (reference sequence). CDR3 loop: CASSRDRDDYGYTF. The CDR3 DNA reads as TGTGCCAGCAGCAGGGACAGGGATGACTATGGCTACACCTTC.

J is TRBJ1-5 and V is TRBV6-5; perhaps TRBD1 as D (6 bases). Germline CDR1 and CDR2: MNHEY and SVGAGI. The CDR3 has 15 residues. V shed 5 bases and J shed 2 bases, with 13 bases lying between them. CDR3 in DNA: TGTGCCAGCAGTCCCAGGGGTCGGGGCAATCAGCCCCAGCATTTT. Its protein product is CASSPRGRGNQPQHF.

The V and J genes are TRBV9 and TRBJ2-3; D uncertain. CDR3 size: 12 residues. Germline V gene lookup returns CDR1 SGDLS and CDR2 YYNGEE. Trimming took 0 bases from V and 6 from J, leaving 5 bases between them. The CDR3 DNA reads TGTGCCAGCAGCGTAGAACCGGATACGCAGTATTTT. Protein: CASSVEPDTQYF. The variable domain in full, with the rest retrieved from reference TRBV9 and TRBJ2-3, is DSGVTQTPKHLITATGQRVTLRCSPRSGDLSVYWYQQSLDQGLQFLIQYYNGEERAKGNILERFSAQQFPDLHSELNLSSLELGDSALYFCASSVEPDTQYFGPGTRLTVL.

This clone is a singleton in its sample. The germline gene is not matched at one end of the junction; a read error may be the cause. The rearrangement joins TRBV7-3 to TRBJ2-7, with TRBD2 as a possible D gene (5 bases). CDR1 is SGHTA, CDR2 FQGTGA, per germline. This CDR3 is built from 14 residues. The CDR3 sequence: CASSLSGPSSEQYF. The DNA for the CDR3 is TGTGCCAGCAGCTTAAGCGGGCCCTCCTCCGAGCAGTACTTC. The full variable domain, with the rest looked up from reference TRBV7-3 and TRBJ2-7, is GAGVSQTPSNKVTEKGKYVELRCDPISGHTALYWYRQSLGQGPEFLIYFQGTGAADDSGLPNDRFFAVRPEGSVSTLKIQRTERGDSAVYLCASSLSGPSSEQYFGPGTRLTVT.

The chain links TRBV7-3 to TRBJ2-5; weak D call: TRBD2 (5 bases). The J call may be incorrect, as the DNA end agrees better with TRBJ2-7. This CDR3 is 15 amino acids long. Germline CDR1 and CDR2: SGHTA and FQGTGA. Here the CDR3 reads CASSLNPIPGSEQYF. In DNA, the CDR3 is TGTGCCAGCAGCTTAAATCCCATCCCGGGATCCGAGCAGTACTTC.

The chain has TRBV19 and TRBJ2-7; possibly TRBD2 for D (6 bases). The germline gives CDR1 LNHDA, CDR2 SQIVND (reference sequence). Trimming removed 4 bases from V and 6 bases from J, with 16 bases in between. This CDR3 is built from 14 residues. Here the CDR3 DNA reads TGTGCCAGTAGTACCGGACTATCCCCACGCGAGCAGTACTTC. Its protein is CASSTGLSPREQYF.

The chain uses TRBV7-9 and TRBJ2-5, with unresolved D. The J call may be in error: the DNA end matches TRBJ2-7 better. There are 12 residues in the CDR3. Germline-derived CDR1 and CDR2 are SEHNR and FQNEAQ (reference sequence). As DNA, the CDR3 is TGTGCCAGCAGCCCCATGTCCTACGAGCAGTACTTC. Encoded protein: CASSPMSYEQYF.

This sequence joins TRBV28 and TRBJ1-6; the D is unclear. The ends were cut back, 5 bases at V and 11 bases at J, with 7 bases in the middle. The CDR3 loop spans 11 amino acids. Looked up from germline, CDR1 is MDHEN and CDR2 is SYDVKM. CDR3 in DNA: TGTGCCAGCAGTCAGCCCACACCCCTCCACTTT. Protein: CASSQPTPLHF.

The chain has TRBV6-1 and TRBJ1-5; D remains unclear. CDR3 length: 12 amino acids. Per germline, CDR1 MNHNS and CDR2 SASEGT. Trimming removed 6 bases from V and 7 bases from J, with 10 bases in between. CDR3 residues: CASREHGQPQHF. Here the CDR3 DNA reads TGTGCCAGCAGGGAACACGGCCAGCCCCAGCATTTT.

This chain joins TRBV5-1 and TRBJ2-1; 7 bases are a match to TRBD2. Germline CDR1 reads SGHRS; CDR2 reads YFSETQ. Trimming took 4 bases from V and 2 from J; bases not matched to a gene: 3. This CDR3 region has 14 residues. CDR3 sequence: CASSGGEAYNEQFF. CDR3 bases: TGCGCCAGCAGCGGGGGGGAGGCCTACAATGAGCAGTTCTTC.

The chain carries TRBV5-1 and TRBJ2-5, with a tentative D call TRBD2 (5 bases). The CDR3 spans 14 residues. Germline V gene sequence: CDR1 SGHRS, CDR2 YFSETQ. Trimming removed 0 bases from V and 4 bases from J, with 10 bases in between. The CDR3 DNA sequence: TGCGCCAGCAGCTTGGGGTCGGGGAGAGAGACCCAGTACTTC. The encoded protein is CASSLGSGRETQYF.

The V call is TRBV5-6, the J call TRBJ2-2; TRBD1 matches 11 bases. Germline CDR1 is SGHDT and CDR2 is YYEEEE. The CDR3 is made up of 16 amino acids. After removal of 3 bases from V and 4 bases from J, the junction contained 5 bases not matched to a gene. CDR3 sequence: CASSSWTGGSTGELFF. DNA of the CDR3: TGTGCCAGCAGCTCCTGGACAGGGGGCAGCACCGGGGAGCTGTTTTTT. The variable domain in full, completed from reference TRBV5-6 and TRBJ2-2, reads DAGVTQSPTHLIKTRGQQVTLRCSPKSGHDTVSWYQQALGQGPQFIFQYYEEEERQRGNFPDRFSGHQFPNYSSELNVNALLLGDSALYLCASSSWTGGSTGELFFGEGSRLTVL.

The V gene is TRBV4-1, the J gene TRBJ2-1; 16 nucleotides align to TRBD2. The V segment lost 1 base and the J segment 7 bases; nucleotides outside the gene matches: 4. The CDR3 totals 17 residues. CDR1 MGHRA and CDR2 YSYEKL come from the germline V gene. CDR3 DNA: TGCGCCAGCAGCCAAGTGGGACTAGCGGGAGGGGGGAATGAGCAGTTCTTC. Translated: CASSQVGLAGGGNEQFF.

This clone has a single count. The genes are TRBV7-9 and TRBJ1-1, with D possibly being TRBD1 (6 bases). Germline V gene lookup returns CDR1 SEHNR and CDR2 FQNEAQ (reference sequence). The CDR3 sequence is 15 residues long. V shed 4 bases and J shed 0 bases, with 12 bases lying between them. CDR3 protein: CASSSGQRMNTEAFF. DNA of the CDR3: TGTGCCAGCAGCTCCGGACAGCGCATGAACACTGAAGCTTTCTTT.